This passage covers 3 T cell receptor beta chains from one sample sequenced in a study of blood T cell repertoires in COVID-19. TCRdb's copy holds only in-frame clones and misses some; the assay was immunoSEQ multiplex PCR. This table holds some 260,000 clones, about 93% found once. Sequencing was carried out using PBMCs or T cells enriched from blood (not recorded which). These receptors originate from a woman aged 18-29 years who had recovered from COVID-19.

The table lists this clone with a count of one. This chain links TRBV10-2 with TRBJ2-5, with D hard to call. Germline CDR1 is WSHSY and CDR2 is SAAADI. V was cut by 6 bases and J by 7 bases, with 15 bases left in between. This CDR3 is built from 13 residues. The CDR3 here is CASRESSARTQYF. CDR3 DNA: TGCGCCAGCAGGGAGAGCAGCGCCAGGACCCAGTACTTC.

This clone was counted once. The chain carries TRBV27 and TRBJ2-3; a weak D match, TRBD1 (6 bases). The CDR3 consists of 14 residues. V lost 4 bases to trimming and J lost 5 bases, with 13 bases between them. The germline V gene encodes CDR1 MNHEY and CDR2 SMNVEV (reference sequence). The CDR3 loop is CASSSGQIGDTQYF. CDR3 in DNA: TGTGCCAGCAGTTCTGGACAGATTGGAGATACGCAGTATTTT.

This sequence joins TRBV5-1 and TRBJ2-7; TRBD1 aligns across 7 bases. The CDR3 is made up of 15 amino acids. The ends lost 0 bases at V and 2 bases at J; junction bases unmatched: 5. Germline lookup yields CDR1 SGHRS and CDR2 YFSETQ. In DNA, the CDR3 is TGCGCCAGCAGCTTGGGGACAGGTTTCACCTACGAGCAGTACTTC. Translation: CASSLGTGFTYEQYF.